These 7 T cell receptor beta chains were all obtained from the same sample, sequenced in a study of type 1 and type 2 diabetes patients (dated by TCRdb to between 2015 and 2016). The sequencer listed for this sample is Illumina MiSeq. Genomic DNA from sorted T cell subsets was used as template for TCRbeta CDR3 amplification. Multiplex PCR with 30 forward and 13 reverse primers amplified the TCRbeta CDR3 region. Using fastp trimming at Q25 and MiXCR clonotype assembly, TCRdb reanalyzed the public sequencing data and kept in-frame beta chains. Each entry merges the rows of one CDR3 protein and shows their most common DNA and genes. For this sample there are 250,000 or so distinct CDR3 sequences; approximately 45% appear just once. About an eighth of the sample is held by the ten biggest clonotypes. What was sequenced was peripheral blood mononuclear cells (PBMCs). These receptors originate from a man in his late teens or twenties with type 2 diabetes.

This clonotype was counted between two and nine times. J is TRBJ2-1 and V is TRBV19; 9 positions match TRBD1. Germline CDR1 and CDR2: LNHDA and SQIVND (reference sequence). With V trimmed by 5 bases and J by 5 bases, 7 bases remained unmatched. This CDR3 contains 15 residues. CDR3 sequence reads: CASSARDRAHNEQFF. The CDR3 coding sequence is TGTGCCAGTAGTGCCAGGGACAGGGCCCACAATGAGCAGTTCTTC.

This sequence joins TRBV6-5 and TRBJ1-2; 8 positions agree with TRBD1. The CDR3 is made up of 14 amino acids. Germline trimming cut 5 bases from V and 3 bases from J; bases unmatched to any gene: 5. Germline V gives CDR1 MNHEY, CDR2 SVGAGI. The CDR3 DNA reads TGTGCCAGCAGTGGCCGGGACAGGCACTATGGCTACACCTTC. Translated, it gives CASSGRDRHYGYTF.

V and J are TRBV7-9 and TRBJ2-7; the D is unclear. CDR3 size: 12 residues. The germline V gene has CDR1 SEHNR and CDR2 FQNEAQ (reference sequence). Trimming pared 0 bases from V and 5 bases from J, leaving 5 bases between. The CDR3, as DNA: TGTGCCAGCAGCTTAGCCGTCGACGAGCAGTACTTC. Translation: CASSLAVDEQYF.

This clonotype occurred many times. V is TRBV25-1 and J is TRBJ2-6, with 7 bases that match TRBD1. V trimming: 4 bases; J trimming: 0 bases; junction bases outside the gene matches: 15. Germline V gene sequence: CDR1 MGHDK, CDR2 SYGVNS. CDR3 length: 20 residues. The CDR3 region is CASSAFGWGQTYSGANVLTF. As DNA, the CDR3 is TGTGCCAGCAGTGCTTTTGGGTGGGGACAGACCTACTCTGGGGCCAACGTCCTGACTTTC.

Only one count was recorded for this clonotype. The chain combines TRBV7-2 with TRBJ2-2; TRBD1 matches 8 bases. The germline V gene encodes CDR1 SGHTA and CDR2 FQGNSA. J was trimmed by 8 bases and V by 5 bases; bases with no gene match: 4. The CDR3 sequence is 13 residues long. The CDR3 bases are TGTGCCAGCAGCGGACAGGGTTTAGGGGAGCTGTTTTTT. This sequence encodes CASSGQGLGELFF.

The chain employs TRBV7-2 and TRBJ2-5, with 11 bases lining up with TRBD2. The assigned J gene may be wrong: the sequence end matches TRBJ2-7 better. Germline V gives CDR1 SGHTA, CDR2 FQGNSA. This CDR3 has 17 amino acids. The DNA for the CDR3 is TGTGCCAGCAGCTTAGGGTCTAGCGGGAGGCACTCCTACGAGCAGTACTTC. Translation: CASSLGSSGRHSYEQYF.

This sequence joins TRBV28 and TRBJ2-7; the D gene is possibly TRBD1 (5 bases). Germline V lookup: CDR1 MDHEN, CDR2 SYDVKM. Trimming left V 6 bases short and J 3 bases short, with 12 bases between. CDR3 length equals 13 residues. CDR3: CASRETVNYEQYF. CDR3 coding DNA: TGTGCCAGCAGGGAGACAGTGAACTACGAGCAGTACTTC.